The clone carrying this T cell receptor (beta chain) has at least ten counts. What it recognizes is unknown. This entry is derived from a study of neurological immune-mediated disorders. Study observations and caveats: Multiple sclerosis patients had less TCR clonal expansion than even healthy controls, unlike HTLV-1-associated myelopathy. Because no CDR3 amino acid sequences were shared across subjects by expanded clones, private repertoires were suggested in all groups.

5'RACE with 10-nucleotide random UMIs generated the cDNA. MiXCR, run by TCRdb on the 5' RACE reads, gives a single entry per CDR3 protein. The data hold 20,000 to 30,000 distinct CDR3 sequences, with about 13% observed a single time. Unsorted libraries were generated from 2 million PBMCs held at -80 degrees C. Germline CDR1 reads SEHNR; CDR2 reads FQNEAQ (reference sequence). The V and J ends lost 3 bases and 9 bases, in that order; junction bases with no gene match: 6. The length of the CDR3 is 15 residues. Sequencing was performed on PBMCs. This chain links TRBV7-9 with TRBJ2-1; 12 bases agree with TRBD2. The TCR sequence derives from a woman in her fifties or sixties with HTLV-1-associated myelopathy (HAM/TSP). The CDR3 reads CASSFSSGRAPEQFF. In DNA, the CDR3 is TGTGCCAGCAGCTTTTCTAGCGGGAGGGCCCCTGAGCAGTTCTTC.